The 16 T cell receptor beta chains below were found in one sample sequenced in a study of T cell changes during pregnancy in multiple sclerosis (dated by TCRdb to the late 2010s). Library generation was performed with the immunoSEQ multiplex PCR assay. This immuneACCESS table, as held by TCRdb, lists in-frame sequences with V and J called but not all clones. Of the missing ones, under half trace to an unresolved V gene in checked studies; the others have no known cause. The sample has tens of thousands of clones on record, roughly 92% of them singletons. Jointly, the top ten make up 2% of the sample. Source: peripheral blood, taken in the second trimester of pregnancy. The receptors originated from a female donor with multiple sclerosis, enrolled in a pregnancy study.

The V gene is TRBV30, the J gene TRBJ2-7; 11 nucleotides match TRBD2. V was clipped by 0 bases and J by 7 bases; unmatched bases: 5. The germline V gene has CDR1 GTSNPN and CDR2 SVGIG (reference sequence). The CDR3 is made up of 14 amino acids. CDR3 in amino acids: CAWSVLAGGGEQYF. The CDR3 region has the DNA TGTGCCTGGAGTGTGCTAGCGGGAGGAGGGGAGCAGTACTTC.

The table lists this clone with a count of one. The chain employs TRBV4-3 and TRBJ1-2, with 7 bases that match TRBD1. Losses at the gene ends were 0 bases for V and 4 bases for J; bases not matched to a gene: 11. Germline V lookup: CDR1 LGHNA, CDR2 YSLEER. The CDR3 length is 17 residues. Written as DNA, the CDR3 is TGCGCCAGCAGCCAAGATCTATCCGACAGGGAGATCTATGGCTACACCTTC. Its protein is CASSQDLSDREIYGYTF.

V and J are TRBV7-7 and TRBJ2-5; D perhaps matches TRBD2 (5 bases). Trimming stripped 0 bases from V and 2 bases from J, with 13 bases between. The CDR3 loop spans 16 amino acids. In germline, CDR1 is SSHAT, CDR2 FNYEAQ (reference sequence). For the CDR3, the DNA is TGTGCCAGCAGCTTAGCCCCCGGGGTGGGGCAAGAGACCCAGTACTTC. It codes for CASSLAPGVGQETQYF.

The CDR3 protein is CASSETGRSEETQYF. The CDR3, as DNA: TGTGCCAGCAGCGAGACAGGGAGGAGCGAAGAGACCCAGTACTTC. V gene TRBV9 combines with J gene TRBJ2-5, with D perhaps TRBD1 (7 bases). Between the trimmed V and J ends, which lost 3 bases and 3 bases, there was a span of 15 bases. This CDR3 has 15 amino acids. Germline values: CDR1 SGDLS, CDR2 YYNGEE.

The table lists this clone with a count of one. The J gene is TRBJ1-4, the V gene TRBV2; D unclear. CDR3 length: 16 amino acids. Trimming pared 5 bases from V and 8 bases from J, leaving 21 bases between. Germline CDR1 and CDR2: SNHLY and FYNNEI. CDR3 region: CASSTSWVGNWEKLFF. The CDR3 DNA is TGTGCCAGCAGTACCTCATGGGTGGGCAACTGGGAAAAACTGTTTTTT.

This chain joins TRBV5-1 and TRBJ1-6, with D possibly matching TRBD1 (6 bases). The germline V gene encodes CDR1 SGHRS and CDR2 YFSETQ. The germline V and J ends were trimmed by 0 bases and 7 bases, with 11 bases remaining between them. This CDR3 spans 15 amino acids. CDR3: CASSLETGGNSPLHF. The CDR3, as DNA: TGCGCCAGCAGCTTGGAGACAGGCGGAAATTCACCCCTCCACTTT.

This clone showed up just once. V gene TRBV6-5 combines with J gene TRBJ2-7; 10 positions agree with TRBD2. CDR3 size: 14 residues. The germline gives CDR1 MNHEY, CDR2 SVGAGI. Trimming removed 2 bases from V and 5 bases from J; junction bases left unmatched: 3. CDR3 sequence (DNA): TGTGCCAGCAGTTACGGGACTAGCGACCACGAGCAGTACTTC. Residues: CASSYGTSDHEQYF.

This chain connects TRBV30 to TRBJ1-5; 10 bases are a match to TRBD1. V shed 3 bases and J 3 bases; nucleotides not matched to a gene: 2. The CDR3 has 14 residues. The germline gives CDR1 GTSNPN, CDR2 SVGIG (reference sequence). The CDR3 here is CAWRTGGYNQPQHF. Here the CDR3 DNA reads TGTGCCTGGAGGACAGGGGGCTACAATCAGCCCCAGCATTTT.

In DNA form, the CDR3 reads TGTGCCAGCAGCTTAAACCCCTGGTCCGGACAAAACAATGAGCAGTTCTTC. Protein sequence: CASSLNPWSGQNNEQFF. The chain is built from TRBV11-3 and TRBJ2-1, with a possible D match to TRBD1 (5 bases). CDR3 length: 17 amino acids. Germline CDR1 reads SGHNT; CDR2 reads YENEEA. Trimming shortened V by 2 bases and J by 5 bases, and 19 bases separated the two germline ends.

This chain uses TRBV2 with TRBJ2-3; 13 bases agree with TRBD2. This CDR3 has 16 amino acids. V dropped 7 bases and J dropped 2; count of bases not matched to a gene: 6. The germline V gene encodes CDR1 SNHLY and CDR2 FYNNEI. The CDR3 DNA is TGTGCCAGCACTAAGACTAGCGGGGGGATCACAGATACGCAGTATTTT. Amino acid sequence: CASTKTSGGITDTQYF.

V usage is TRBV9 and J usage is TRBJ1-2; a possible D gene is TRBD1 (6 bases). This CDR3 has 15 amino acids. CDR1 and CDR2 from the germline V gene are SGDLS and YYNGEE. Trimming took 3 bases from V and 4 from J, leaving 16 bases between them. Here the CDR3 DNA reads TGTGCCAGCAGCGAAACTACAGGGATTACCTATGGCTACACCTTC. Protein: CASSETTGITYGYTF. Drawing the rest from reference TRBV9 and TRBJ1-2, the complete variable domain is DSGVTQTPKHLITATGQRVTLRCSPRSGDLSVYWYQQSLDQGLQFLIQYYNGEERAKGNILERFSAQQFPDLHSELNLSSLELGDSALYFCASSETTGITYGYTFGSGTRLTVV.

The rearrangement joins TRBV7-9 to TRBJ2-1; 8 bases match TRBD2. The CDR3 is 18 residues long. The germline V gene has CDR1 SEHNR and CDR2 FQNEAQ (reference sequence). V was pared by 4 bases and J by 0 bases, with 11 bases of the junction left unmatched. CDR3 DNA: TGTGCCAGCAGCTCAGACCTACTAGCGGTCCGCTCCTACAATGAGCAGTTCTTC. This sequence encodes CASSSDLLAVRSYNEQFF.

The CDR3 DNA reads as TGTGCCAGCGCACAGACAGAAATTAGCAATCAGCCCCAGCATTTT. It is translated as CASAQTEISNQPQHF. The V gene is TRBV21-1, the J gene TRBJ1-5; the table's TRBD1 call for D was not verified on the DNA. TRBV21-1 is an annotated pseudogene. This CDR3 region has 15 residues.

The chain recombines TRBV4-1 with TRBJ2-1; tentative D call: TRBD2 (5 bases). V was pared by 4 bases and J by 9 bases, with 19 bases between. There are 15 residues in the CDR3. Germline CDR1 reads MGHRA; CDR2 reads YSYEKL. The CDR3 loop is CASSRGTGWGAEQFF. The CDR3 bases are TGCGCCAGCAGCCGAGGAACGGGGTGGGGAGCTGAGCAGTTCTTC.

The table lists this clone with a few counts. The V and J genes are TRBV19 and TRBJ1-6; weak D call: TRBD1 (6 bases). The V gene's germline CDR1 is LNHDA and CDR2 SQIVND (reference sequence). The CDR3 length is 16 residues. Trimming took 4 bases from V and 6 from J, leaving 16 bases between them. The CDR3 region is CASSSLTGLANSPLHF. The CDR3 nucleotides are TGTGCCAGTAGTAGCCTAACAGGGCTCGCTAATTCACCCCTCCACTTT.

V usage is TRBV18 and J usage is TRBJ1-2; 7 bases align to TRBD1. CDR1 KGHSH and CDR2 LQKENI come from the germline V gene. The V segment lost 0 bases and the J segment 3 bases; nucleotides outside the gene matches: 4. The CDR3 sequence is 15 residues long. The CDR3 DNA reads TGTGCCAGCTCACCACCAGGGGGCTCGGACTATGGCTACACCTTC. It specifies CASSPPGGSDYGYTF.